This entry lists 5 T cell receptor beta chains sequenced from one sample in a study of blood T cells in healthy people across ages. Sample-barcoded 5' priming and a J-beta primer mix drove a second PCR of roughly 6 to 12 cycles. TCRdb itself ran the 5' RACE reads through MiXCR, one entry per CDR3 protein. The table records fewer than 700,000 distinct CDR3 sequences, 40% to 45% of them present only once. The sequenced material came from blood. The receptors originated from a man aged 80 or over in good health.

The genes are TRBV18 and TRBJ1-2; TRBD1 matches 7 bases. Germline loops: CDR1 KGHSH, CDR2 LQKENI. Trimming cost V 6 bases and J 2 bases; bases outside gene matches: 9. This CDR3 spans 15 amino acids. CDR3 protein: CASSPRDSINYGYTF. The CDR3 coding sequence is TGTGCCAGCTCGCCTAGGGACAGTATAAACTATGGCTACACCTTC.

The genes are TRBV5-1 and TRBJ2-6, with 11 bases identical to TRBD1. The CDR3 totals 17 residues. Germline CDR1 is SGHRS and CDR2 is YFSETQ. For the CDR3, the DNA is TGCACCACCACAAGAGGGACAGGGGGCTCTGGGGCCAACGTCCTGACTTTC. This encodes CTTTRGTGGSGANVLTF.

This clonotype was found once. The V gene is TRBV20-1, the J gene TRBJ1-2, with TRBD1 as a possible D gene (5 bases). With 1 base removed from V and 4 bases from J, the gap between germline ends came to 13 bases. CDR3 length: 14 amino acids. Germline V gives CDR1 DFQATT, CDR2 SNEGSKA (reference sequence). The CDR3 is CSARVRGQTYGYTF. DNA for the CDR3: TGCAGTGCTAGAGTAAGAGGACAAACCTATGGCTACACCTTC.

The CDR3 nucleotides are TGTGCCAGCAGCGGAACTAGAAGGAATGAGCAGTTCTTC. Its translation is CASSGTRRNEQFF. V is TRBV7-2 and J is TRBJ2-1, with D possibly matching TRBD2 (5 bases). The CDR3 contains 13 residues. V lost 5 bases to trimming and J lost 7 bases, with 12 bases between them. Germline V gives CDR1 SGHTA, CDR2 FQGNSA.

The chain carries TRBV20-1 and TRBJ2-3; 7 bases match TRBD2. The CDR3 length is 15 residues. After removal of 3 bases from V and 0 bases from J, the junction contained 6 bases not matched to a gene. The germline V gene has CDR1 DFQATT and CDR2 SNEGSKA (reference sequence). The CDR3 region has the DNA TGCAGTGCTAGCGGGAGCGGGGCTAGCACAGATACGCAGTATTTT. It encodes CSASGSGASTDTQYF.